This T cell receptor (beta chain) was observed in a study of blood T cell repertoires in COVID-19. Clones were read by immunoSEQ multiplex PCR, and TCRdb kept only the in-frame ones, dropping some. The table has 95,000 to 100,000 clones, about nine tenths seen once. Germline assignment: CDR1 SGDLS and CDR2 YYNGEE. This CDR3 is 14 amino acids long. Trimming stripped 6 bases from V and 6 bases from J, with 16 bases between. Sequencing was done on a sample of peripheral blood. The chain links TRBV9 to TRBJ1-3; tentatively, D is TRBD1 (5 bases). This clonotype originated in a man aged 45-60 years with acute or convalescent COVID-19. The CDR3 reads CASNSAGRINTIYF. The CDR3 DNA reads as TGTGCCAGCAACAGCGCAGGGCGGATAAACACCATATATTTT.